Following are 15 T cell receptor beta chains from one sample sequenced in a study of T cell changes during pregnancy in multiple sclerosis. Profiled with immunoSEQ multiplex PCR; TCRdb holds only in-frame clones, not every one. Here the sample spans under 100,000 clones, 90% to 95% being singletons. The specimen comprised peripheral blood, sampled in the second trimester of pregnancy. These receptors originate from a female donor with multiple sclerosis, enrolled in a pregnancy study.

This chain joins TRBV18 and TRBJ1-1; 10 bases agree with TRBD1. CDR3 length equals 15 residues. CDR1 KGHSH and CDR2 LQKENI come from the germline V gene. V shed 4 bases, J shed 4 bases, and the junction held 6 bases outside the gene matches. CDR3 coding DNA: TGTGCCAGCTCACGGACAGGGGGGCTTGCCACTGAAGCTTTCTTT. This sequence encodes CASSRTGGLATEAFF.

The gene calls are TRBV19 and TRBJ1-5, with unresolved D. Trimming left V 9 bases short and J 3 bases short, with 12 bases between. The CDR3 has 13 residues. Germline V gene lookup returns CDR1 LNHDA and CDR2 SQIVND (reference sequence). Written as DNA, the CDR3 is TGTGCCAGCACCCGACAACACAATCAGCCCCAGCATTTT. Its translation: CASTRQHNQPQHF.

V usage is TRBV13 and J usage is TRBJ2-5; the D gene is possibly TRBD2 (5 bases). The V end was cut by 5 bases, the J end by 1 base, with 11 bases between. Germline CDR1 PRHDT, CDR2 FYEKMQ (reference sequence). This CDR3 is built from 14 residues. CDR3 region: CASSPKAGQETQYF. The CDR3 region has the DNA TGTGCCAGCAGCCCCAAGGCGGGCCAAGAGACCCAGTACTTC. The complete variable domain, with remaining parts taken from reference TRBV13 and TRBJ2-5, reads AAGVIQSPRHLIKEKRETATLKCYPIPRHDTVYWYQQGPGQDPQFLISFYEKMQSDKGSIPDRFSAQQFSDYHSELNMSSLELGDSALYFCASSPKAGQETQYFGPGTRLLVL.

This clone was observed a handful of times. V is TRBV7-9 and J is TRBJ1-2; D ambiguous. This CDR3 is built from 14 residues. The germline gives CDR1 SEHNR, CDR2 FQNEAQ (reference sequence). V lost 4 bases and J lost 6, with 15 bases in between. The CDR3 coding sequence is TGTGCCAGCAGCTCAATGAGTCTTACCGATGGCTACACCTTC. Translated: CASSSMSLTDGYTF.

The V gene is TRBV4-3, the J gene TRBJ2-7; 9 positions agree with TRBD1. The J segment lost 2 bases and the V segment lost 1 base, leaving 0 bases of the junction unmatched. CDR1 LGHNA and CDR2 YSLEER come from the germline V gene. The length of the CDR3 is 14 residues. The CDR3 region is CASSQGQGAYEQYF. The CDR3, as DNA: TGCGCCAGCAGCCAAGGACAGGGGGCCTACGAGCAGTACTTC.

This chain links TRBV4-3 with TRBJ2-7; TRBD2 agrees at 7 bases. Looked up from germline, CDR1 is LGHNA and CDR2 is YSLEER. This CDR3 has 15 amino acids. Losses at the gene ends were 4 bases for V and 2 bases for J; bases not matched to a gene: 8. The CDR3: CASSPSPSGAYEQYF. The CDR3 bases are TGCGCCAGCAGCCCCTCTCCCAGCGGGGCCTACGAGCAGTACTTC.

The V call is TRBV9, the J call TRBJ1-5; D is uncertain. CDR3 length: 14 residues. The V end was cut by 4 bases, the J end by 0 bases, with 8 bases between. Germline CDR1 SGDLS, CDR2 YYNGEE. The CDR3, as DNA: TGTGCCAGCAGCCCACCCTATAGCAATCAGCCCCAGCATTTT. It codes for CASSPPYSNQPQHF.

This chain links TRBV27 with TRBJ2-1; TRBD1 aligns across 9 bases. This CDR3 has 17 amino acids. Germline CDR1 is MNHEY and CDR2 is SMNVEV (reference sequence). V lost 3 bases and J lost 4; bases outside the gene matches: 10. CDR3 DNA sequence: TGTGCCAGCAGTTTTCAAACAGGGGGCGGCTGGTACAATGAGCAGTTCTTC. Translating it yields CASSFQTGGGWYNEQFF.

The chain combines TRBV2 with TRBJ1-3; D call uncertain. CDR1 SNHLY and CDR2 FYNNEI come from the germline V gene. The CDR3 runs to 14 residues. V lost 5 bases and J 3 bases, leaving 11 bases between the germline ends. The CDR3 nucleotides are TGTGCCAGCAGTTTCCAGGTTGGTGGAAACACCATATATTTT. Translated, it gives CASSFQVGGNTIYF.

The chain uses TRBV19 and TRBJ1-3, with a weak D call TRBD1 (5 bases). Germline CDR1 reads LNHDA; CDR2 reads SQIVND (reference sequence). The germline V and J ends were trimmed by 6 bases and 0 bases, with 12 bases remaining between them. The length of the CDR3 is 15 residues. The CDR3 DNA sequence: TGTGCCAGTAGGCCAACAGGCTCCTCTGGAAACACCATATATTTT. Translating it yields CASRPTGSSGNTIYF. The variable domain in full, with the rest retrieved from reference TRBV19 and TRBJ1-3, is DGGITQSPKYLFRKEGQNVTLSCEQNLNHDAMYWYRQDPGQGLRLIYYSQIVNDFQKGDIAEGYSVSREKKESFPLTVTSAQKNPTAFYLCASRPTGSSGNTIYFGEGSWLTVV.

This sequence joins TRBV15 and TRBJ1-1; TRBD1 aligns across 10 bases. The V gene's germline CDR1 is LNHNV and CDR2 YYDKDF (reference sequence). The CDR3 totals 16 residues. Losses at the gene ends were 1 base for V and 5 bases for J; bases not matched to a gene: 7. This CDR3 reads CATSRVRDRGLTEAFF. The CDR3 region has the DNA TGTGCCACCAGCAGAGTTAGGGACAGGGGTCTTACTGAAGCTTTCTTT.

The V and J genes are TRBV13 and TRBJ1-1; no clear D gene. Trimming shortened V by 0 bases and J by 5 bases, and 7 bases separated the two germline ends. The germline CDR1 and CDR2 sequences are PRHDT and FYEKMQ (reference sequence). The CDR3 is made up of 13 amino acids. The CDR3 DNA is TGTGCCAGCAGCTTAGGGCGGGGAACTGAAGCTTTCTTT. It yields the protein CASSLGRGTEAFF.

This chain joins TRBV7-2 and TRBJ2-1, with 12 bases fitting TRBD2. Germline CDR1 is SGHTA and CDR2 is FQGNSA. V was pared by 5 bases and J by 0 bases, with 8 bases of the junction left unmatched. The CDR3 runs 18 residues. CDR3 residues: CASSIRTSGDSSYNEQFF. The CDR3 DNA reads TGTGCCAGCAGCATCAGGACTAGCGGGGACAGCTCCTACAATGAGCAGTTCTTC.

J is TRBJ2-1 and V is TRBV15; TRBD2 matches 12 bases. The V and J ends lost 1 base and 10 bases, in that order; junction bases with no gene match: 11. Germline V lookup: CDR1 LNHNV, CDR2 YYDKDF (reference sequence). The CDR3 runs 17 residues. The CDR3 DNA is TGTGCCACCAGCAGAGCTAAGGGACTAGCGGGTCTCATAGAGCAGTTCTTC. It specifies CATSRAKGLAGLIEQFF.

This clone has only one observation. The gene calls are TRBV27 and TRBJ1-1; D is possibly TRBD1 (5 bases). This CDR3 has 14 amino acids. Looked up from germline, CDR1 is MNHEY and CDR2 is SMNVEV (reference sequence). V lost 3 bases and J 1 base, leaving 9 bases between the germline ends. DNA for the CDR3: TGTGCCAGCAGTTTGGGGGGTGCGAACACTGAAGCTTTCTTT. This gives the protein CASSLGGANTEAFF.